This TCR beta chain was sequenced during a study of blood T cell repertoires in COVID-19. Study-wide background: COVID-19 samples from acute and convalescent phases originated in the United States, Italy and Spain. Sample material is recorded as cDNA or gDNA derived from T cells, B-cell-depleted T cells, or PBMCs.

The CDR3 sequence is 15 residues long. V was pared by 0 bases and J by 3 bases, with 1 base of the junction left unmatched. Germline CDR1 and CDR2: SEHNR and FQNEAQ (reference sequence). As handled by the study authors: Counts of nucleated cells, estimated from reference gene primer amplification, were obtained. The protocol was immunoSEQ multiplex PCR, while the TCRdb copy is restricted to in-frame clones and leaves out a portion. V, J and clone size are those of that table, while D and trimming were read from the DNA. The sample carries tens of thousands of clones, about 91% recorded once. Sequences were obtained from peripheral blood. The rearrangement uses TRBV7-9 and TRBJ1-1; TRBD1 matches 10 bases. The TCR sequence derives from an elderly woman with active or convalescent COVID-19. CDR3 region: CASSLAGTGDTEAFF. CDR3 nucleotide sequence: TGTGCCAGCAGCTTAGCCGGGACAGGGGACACTGAAGCTTTCTTT.